This T cell receptor (beta chain) was found in a study of T-cell reconstitution after alpha-beta-depleted transplantation in children. Unique molecular identifiers were incorporated during preparation of the TCRbeta library. TCRdb itself ran the PCR reads through MiXCR, one entry per CDR3 protein. The sample yields some 520,000 distinct CDR3 sequences, 32% seen once. With V trimmed by 7 bases and J by 1 base, 10 bases remained unmatched. CDR3 length equals 16 residues. Looked up from germline, CDR1 is SQVTM and CDR2 is ANQGSEA. This clonotype has just a few counts. Sequenced here: PBMCs from the stem cell graft donor, sampled from the stem cell graft. The clonotype was recovered from a human donor who donated a stem cell graft to a child with aplastic anemia. V gene TRBV29-1 combines with J gene TRBJ2-2, with 9 positions matching TRBD1. The CDR3 nucleotides read TGCAGCGCCTGCCCACAGGGGGCCATGAACACCGGGGAGCTGTTTTTT. It specifies CSACPQGAMNTGELFF.